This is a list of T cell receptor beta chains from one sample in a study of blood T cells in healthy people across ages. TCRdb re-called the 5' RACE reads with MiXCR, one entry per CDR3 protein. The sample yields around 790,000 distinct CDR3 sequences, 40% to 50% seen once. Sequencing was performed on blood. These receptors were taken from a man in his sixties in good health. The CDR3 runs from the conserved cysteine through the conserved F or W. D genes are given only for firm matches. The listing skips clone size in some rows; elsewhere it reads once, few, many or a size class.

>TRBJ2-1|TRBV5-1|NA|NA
CASSLDAGRYNEQFF
TGCGCCAGCAGCTTGGACGCGGGGAGGTACAATGAGCAGTTCTTC
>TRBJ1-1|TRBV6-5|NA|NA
CASSAAGLAFF
TGTGCCAGCAGTGCAGCAGGGCTGGCTTTCTTT
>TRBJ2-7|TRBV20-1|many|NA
CSAREQEGPYEQYF
TGCAGTGCTAGAGAACAGGAAGGACCCTACGAGCAGTACTTC
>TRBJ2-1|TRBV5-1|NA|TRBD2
CASGYTSGGANEQFF
TGCGCCAGCGGCTATACTAGCGGGGGGGCCAATGAGCAGTTCTTC
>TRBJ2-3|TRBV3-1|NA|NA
CASSQDTLRTQYF
TGTGCCAGCAGCCAAGATACCCTCCGGACGCAGTATTTT
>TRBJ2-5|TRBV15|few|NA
CATSRGGREETQYF
TGTGCCACCAGCAGAGGTGGTAGGGAAGAGACCCAGTACTTC
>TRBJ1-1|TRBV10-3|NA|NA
CAISGQMLGNTEAFF
TGTGCCATCAGTGGACAGATGTTGGGGAACACTGAAGCTTTCTTT
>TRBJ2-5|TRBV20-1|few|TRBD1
CSANPTGERTQYF
TGCAGTGCTAACCCTACAGGGGAGAGGACCCAGTACTTC
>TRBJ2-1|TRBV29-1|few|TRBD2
CSVEETSGAYNEQFF
TGCAGCGTTGAAGAGACTAGCGGTGCCTACAATGAGCAGTTCTTC
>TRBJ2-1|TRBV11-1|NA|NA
CASSRTGGEENEQFF
TGTGCCAGCAGCCGAACAGGGGGGGAAGAAAATGAGCAGTTCTTC
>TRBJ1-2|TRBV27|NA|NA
CASSLLGSHGYTF
TGTGCCAGCAGTTTATTGGGGAGCCATGGCTACACCTTC
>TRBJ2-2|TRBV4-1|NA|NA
CASSQGNSPLFF
TGCGCCAGCAGCCAAGGGAACAGTCCGCTGTTTTTT
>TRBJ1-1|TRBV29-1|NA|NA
CSVVRGGRVTEAFF
TGCAGCGTTGTCAGGGGAGGTCGGGTCACTGAAGCTTTCTTT
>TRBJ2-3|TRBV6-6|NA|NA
CASWGASTDTQYF
TGTGCCAGCTGGGGGGCTAGCACAGATACGCAGTATTTT
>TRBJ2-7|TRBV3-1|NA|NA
CASLQGGAETLYF
TGTGCCAGCCTGCAGGGGGGAGCAGAGACCCTGTACTTC
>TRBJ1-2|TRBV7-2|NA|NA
CASSSGRVGYTF
TGTGCCAGCAGCTCCGGACGTGTAGGCTACACCTTC
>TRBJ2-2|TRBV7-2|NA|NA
CASSLSAQMTGELFF
TGTGCCAGCAGCTTATCTGCCCAGATGACCGGGGAGCTGTTTTTT
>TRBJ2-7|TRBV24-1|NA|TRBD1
CATSDRRTGAGEQYF
TGTGCCACCAGTGACCGCCGGACAGGGGCTGGCGAGCAGTACTTC
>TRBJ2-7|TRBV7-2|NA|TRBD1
CASRSTGGGWGYEQYF
TGTGCCAGCAGGTCGACAGGGGGCGGGTGGGGCTACGAGCAGTACTTC
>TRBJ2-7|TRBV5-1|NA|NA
CASSGKTGFEQYF
TGCGCCAGCAGCGGAAAAACAGGGTTCGAGCAGTACTTC
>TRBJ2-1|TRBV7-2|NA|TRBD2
CASSLVYGRDSTFF
TGTGCCAGCAGCTTAGTCTATGGGAGGGACTCGACGTTCTTC
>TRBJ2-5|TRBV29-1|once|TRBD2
CSVPIPGLGDEQYF
TGCAGCGTCCCCATTCCGGGACTAGGGGATGAGCAGTACTTC
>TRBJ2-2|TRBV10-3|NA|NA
CATEQDTNTGELFF
TGTGCCACAGAACAGGACACGAACACCGGGGAGCTGTTTTTT
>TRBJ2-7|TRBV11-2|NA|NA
CASSLGDRFGEQYF
TGTGCCAGCAGCTTAGGAGACAGGTTCGGCGAGCAGTACTTC
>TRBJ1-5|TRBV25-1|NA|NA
CASSETGVNQPQHF
TGTGCCAGCAGTGAGACGGGGGTCAATCAGCCCCAGCATTTT
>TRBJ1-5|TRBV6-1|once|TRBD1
CASQGAVQPQHF
TGTGCCAGCCAGGGGGCCGTTCAGCCCCAGCATTTT
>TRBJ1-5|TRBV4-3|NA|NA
CASSQEVQGNQPQHF
TGCGCCAGCAGCCAAGAGGTCCAGGGAAATCAGCCCCAGCATTTT
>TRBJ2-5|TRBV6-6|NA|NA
CTSSYSGGAVVTQYF
TGTACCAGCAGTTACTCAGGCGGGGCCGTAGTGACCCAGTACTTC
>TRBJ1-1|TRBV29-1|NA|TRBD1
CSAGQGGDTEAFF
TGCAGTGCGGGACAGGGAGGAGACACTGAAGCTTTCTTT
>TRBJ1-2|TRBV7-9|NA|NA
CASSLAGVNYGYTF
TGTGCCAGCAGCTTAGCCGGGGTCAACTATGGCTACACCTTC
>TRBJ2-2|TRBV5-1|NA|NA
CASSLGHPTGELFF
TGCGCCAGCAGCTTGGGACACCCCACCGGGGAGCTGTTTTTT
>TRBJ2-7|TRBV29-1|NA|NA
CSARVVGPYEQYF
TGCAGCGCAAGAGTGGTGGGGCCCTACGAGCAGTACTTC
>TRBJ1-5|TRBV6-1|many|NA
CASSGWWGDSNQPQHF
TGTGCCAGCAGTGGTTGGTGGGGGGATAGCAATCAGCCCCAGCATTTT
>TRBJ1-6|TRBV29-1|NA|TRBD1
CSVAGQGGNSPLHF
TGCAGCGTTGCGGGACAGGGAGGGAATTCACCCCTCCACTTT
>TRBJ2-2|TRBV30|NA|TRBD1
CAWSRLPGQYTGELFF
TGTGCCTGGAGCCGATTGCCGGGACAGTACACCGGGGAGCTGTTTTTT
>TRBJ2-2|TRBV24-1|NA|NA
CATSDRNTGELFF
TGTGCCACCAGTGATCGGAACACCGGGGAGCTGTTTTTT
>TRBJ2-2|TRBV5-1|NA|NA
CASSSMGGSGGELFF
TGCGCCAGCAGCTCGATGGGAGGTAGCGGCGGGGAGCTGTTTTTT
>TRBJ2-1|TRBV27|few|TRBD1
CASSSGTGGGNEQFF
TGTGCCAGCAGTTCGGGGACAGGGGGCGGGAATGAGCAGTTCTTC
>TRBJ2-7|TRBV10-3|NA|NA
CAISDTSNEQYF
TGTGCCATCAGTGATACTTCCAACGAGCAGTACTTC
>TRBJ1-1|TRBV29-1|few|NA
CSVEYRKSTFF
TGCAGCGTTGAATACAGGAAGTCAACTTTCTTT
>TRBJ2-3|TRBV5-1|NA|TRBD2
CASSSSGGGGTQYF
TGCGCCAGCAGCTCAAGCGGGGGGGGAGGTACGCAGTATTTT
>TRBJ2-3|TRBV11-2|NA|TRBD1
CASSSPYRGPGDTQYF
TGTGCCAGCAGCTCGCCCTACAGGGGCCCGGGGGATACGCAGTATTTT
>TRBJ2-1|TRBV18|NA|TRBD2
CASSPPTSGDALGEQFF
TGTGCCAGCTCACCCCCGACTAGCGGGGACGCCCTCGGTGAGCAGTTCTTC
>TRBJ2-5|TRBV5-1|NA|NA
CASSSWGLTTETQYF
TGCGCCAGCAGCTCCTGGGGACTGACAACAGAGACCCAGTACTTC
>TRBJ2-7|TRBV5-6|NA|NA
CASSPFVGRYEQYF
TGTGCCAGCAGCCCCTTTGTGGGGCGGTACGAGCAGTACTTC
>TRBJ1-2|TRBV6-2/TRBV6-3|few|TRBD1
CASSYPDPGQRLYGYTF
TGTGCCAGCAGTTACCCGGATCCGGGACAGAGACTCTATGGCTACACCTTC
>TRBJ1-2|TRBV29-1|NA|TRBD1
CGVEGQGLGGYTF
TGCGGCGTTGAGGGACAGGGGTTGGGAGGCTACACCTTC
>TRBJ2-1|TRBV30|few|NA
CAWTGNGGSYKQFF
TGTGCCTGGACCGGAAACGGGGGATCCTACAAGCAGTTCTTC
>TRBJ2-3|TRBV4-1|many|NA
CASSQDGLGVDTQYF
TGCGCCAGCAGCCAAGATGGATTAGGAGTGGATACGCAGTATTTT
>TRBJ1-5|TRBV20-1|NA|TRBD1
CSARDQLTDLSRGLTQHF
TGCAGTGCTAGAGATCAACTGACAGATCTCTCTAGGGGGCTGACCCAGCATTTT
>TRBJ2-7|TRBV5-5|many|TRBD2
CASATTSPGLGAEQYF
TGTGCCAGCGCCACGACCTCCCCGGGACTAGGAGCCGAGCAGTACTTC
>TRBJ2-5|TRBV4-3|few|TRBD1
CASSQAPGGAETQYF
TGCGCCAGCAGCCAGGCACCAGGGGGTGCGGAGACCCAGTACTTC